This T cell receptor beta chain came from a study of T cell clonotyping in hematopoietic cell transplantation. Study results and limitations: After transplant, recipient diversity fell while pathologically expanded clonotypes grew through day 180. At the given depth, recipient repertoires were over 97% de novo clonotypes. Higher Inverse Simpson Index values in graft donor and pretransplant recipient predicted broader posttransplant TCR diversity. Without cell sorting, CD4 versus CD8 contributions remain unresolved.

Generated by immunoSEQ multiplex PCR, the TCRdb table keeps only in-frame clones and is missing some. Counted here are 29,000 or so clones, around nine tenths occurring once; the ten biggest clones make up roughly a tenth. As to this clone: Its antigen is not identified.

V dropped 5 bases and J dropped 5 bases, with 19 bases sitting between them. Germline assignment: CDR1 MGHRA and CDR2 YSYEKL. The CDR3 is 15 amino acids. This clonotype was sampled from a female patient between 50 and 60 years old who had an allogeneic stem cell transplant from a related donor, so the T cells may come from the graft donor. Some clones in this sample may be carry-over from other donors' samples. The source material was PBMCs, sampled 100 days after allogeneic stem cell transplant. This sequence joins TRBV4-1 and TRBJ2-7; the D gene is possibly TRBD1 (6 bases). DNA of the CDR3: TGCGCCAGCAGCACGGTAGGCGACAGGAGCAACGAGCAGTACTTC. Its translation is CASSTVGDRSNEQYF.